What follows are 21 T cell receptor beta chains derived from one specimen sequenced in a study of shared clonotypes between healthy human individuals. Sequencing used immunoSEQ multiplex PCR; TCRdb keeps in-frame clones, though not all of them. The top ten clones hold around 1.7% of a sample with 2 million to 2.5 million clones, roughly 91% of them seen once. CD45RO-negative cells were positively selected for CCR7, leaving out terminally differentiated effector memory CD45RA+ cells. Sequences were obtained from naive CD8+ T cells from PBMCs. These receptor sequences come from a man between 18 and 35 years old in good health. Some clones in this sample may be carry-over from other donors' samples.

The chain joins TRBV7-9 to TRBJ2-1, with no clear D. Trimming stripped 0 bases from V and 0 bases from J, with 15 bases between. This CDR3 comprises 18 residues. Germline values: CDR1 SEHNR, CDR2 FQNEAQ (reference sequence). In DNA, the CDR3 is TGTGCCAGCAGCTTAGCGCACCGGGTCCCCAACTCCTACAATGAGCAGTTCTTC. The encoded protein is CASSLAHRVPNSYNEQFF.

This clone has just one count. The chain joins TRBV9 to TRBJ1-1; D unclear. CDR1 and CDR2 from the germline V gene are SGDLS and YYNGEE. The CDR3 spans 16 residues. Trimming took off 0 bases at V and 6 bases at J, with 18 bases between the two ends. The CDR3 loop is CASSVVAADPPPEAFF. For the CDR3, the DNA is TGTGCCAGCAGCGTAGTAGCCGCGGACCCCCCCCCTGAAGCTTTCTTT.

V and J are TRBV9 and TRBJ2-1; TRBD2 matches at 8 bases. The CDR3 has 17 amino acids. Germline-derived CDR1 and CDR2 are SGDLS and YYNGEE. V lost 0 bases, J lost 7 bases, and 12 bases stayed unmatched. CDR3 nucleotides: TGTGCCAGCAGCGTAGCTGAAGCGGGAGTCATTTCTAATGAGCAGTTCTTC. It codes for CASSVAEAGVISNEQFF.

The genes are TRBV19 and TRBJ1-1; unclear D gene. This CDR3 has 10 amino acids. CDR1 LNHDA and CDR2 SQIVND come from the germline V gene (reference sequence). The ends were cut back, 8 bases at V and 5 bases at J, with 6 bases in the middle. The CDR3, as DNA: TGTGCCAGTCTGGGGACTGAAGCTTTCTTT. Protein product: CASLGTEAFF.

DNA of the CDR3: TGTGCCAGCAGCTTAGCGGCTGGCCAGGCTACTTATGGCTACACCTTC. Protein sequence: CASSLAAGQATYGYTF. The V and J genes are TRBV7-8 and TRBJ1-2; D is unresolved. Germline loops: CDR1 SGHVS, CDR2 FQNEAQ. The CDR3 is 16 residues long. Trimming took off 0 bases at V and 5 bases at J, with 16 bases between the two ends.

The chain joins TRBV6-5 to TRBJ2-1, with unresolved D. The germline V and J ends were trimmed by 10 bases and 6 bases, with 13 bases remaining between them. The CDR3 has 12 amino acids. Germline CDR1 is MNHEY and CDR2 is SVGAGI. CDR3 residues: CATTNYGNEQFF. Here the CDR3 DNA reads TGTGCCACCACCAATTACGGCAATGAGCAGTTCTTC.

V gene TRBV10-3 combines with J gene TRBJ2-1; unclear D gene. The CDR3 covers 14 residues. The germline CDR1 and CDR2 sequences are ENHRY and SYGVKD. Trimming took 10 bases from V and 7 from J, leaving 20 bases between them. The CDR3 sequence is CASATTIARNEQFF. The CDR3 DNA is TGTGCCAGCGCCACAACTATAGCCAGGAATGAGCAGTTCTTC.

The genes are TRBV7-9 and TRBJ1-2; 7 nucleotides align to TRBD1. Germline trimming cut 4 bases from V and 8 bases from J; bases unmatched to any gene: 10. Germline CDR1 reads SEHNR; CDR2 reads FQNEAQ (reference sequence). This CDR3 has 14 amino acids. The CDR3 protein is CASSSTGTAEGYTF. CDR3 bases: TGTGCCAGCAGCTCAACCGGGACAGCAGAGGGCTACACCTTC.

V gene TRBV15 combines with J gene TRBJ1-2; unclear D gene. This CDR3 has 16 residues. Trimming left V 7 bases short and J 3 bases short, with 21 bases between. Per the germline V gene, CDR1 is LNHNV and CDR2 is YYDKDF (reference sequence). CDR3 sequence reads: CATTASFSFGHYGYTF. CDR3 DNA sequence: TGTGCCACCACTGCTTCATTCTCGTTCGGACACTATGGCTACACCTTC.

This clone was observed a single time. V is TRBV6-1 and J is TRBJ2-5, with D perhaps matching TRBD1 (7 bases). V shed 3 bases and J shed 5 bases, with 19 bases lying between them. The CDR3 consists of 16 residues. The germline V gene has CDR1 MNHNS and CDR2 SASEGT. CDR3 in DNA: TGTGCCAGCAGTGATTGGAGGGACAGAGGCCTTGAGACCCAGTACTTC. Amino acid sequence: CASSDWRDRGLETQYF.

V gene TRBV19 combines with J gene TRBJ1-2; TRBD1 matches 7 bases. CDR1 is LNHDA, CDR2 SQIVND, per germline (reference sequence). V shed 4 bases and J 0 bases; nucleotides not matched to a gene: 5. The CDR3 loop spans 15 amino acids. In nucleotides, the CDR3 is TGTGCCAGTAGTAAGGGGACAGCCACTAACTATGGCTACACCTTC. It is translated as CASSKGTATNYGYTF. Full variable domain (remainder filled in from reference TRBV19 and TRBJ1-2): DGGITQSPKYLFRKEGQNVTLSCEQNLNHDAMYWYRQDPGQGLRLIYYSQIVNDFQKGDIAEGYSVSREKKESFPLTVTSAQKNPTAFYLCASSKGTATNYGYTFGSGTRLTVV.

The chain links TRBV7-2 to TRBJ2-1; D is possibly TRBD1 (6 bases). The CDR3 covers 16 residues. Trimming left V 1 base short and J 5 bases short, with 15 bases between. The germline CDR1 and CDR2 sequences are SGHTA and FQGNSA. CDR3 nucleotides: TGTGCCAGCAGCTTAGTAGATTGGGACATAAACAATGAGCAGTTCTTC. It codes for CASSLVDWDINNEQFF.

The chain has TRBV5-6 and TRBJ1-4, with D hard to call. Deletions cut 1 base from V and 1 base from J, with 8 bases between. The CDR3 covers 15 residues. Germline CDR1 SGHDT, CDR2 YYEEEE. CDR3 amino acids: CASSLRQRTNEKLFF. CDR3 sequence (DNA): TGTGCCAGCAGCTTGAGGCAGCGAACTAATGAAAAACTGTTTTTT.

V gene TRBV5-8 combines with J gene TRBJ1-1; D gene uncertain. The germline CDR1 and CDR2 sequences are SGHTS and YDEGEE. The CDR3 has 16 amino acids. V lost 1 base to trimming and J lost 0 bases, with 13 bases between them. CDR3 protein: CASSLIAVGMNTEAFF. CDR3 in DNA: TGTGCCAGCAGCTTGATCGCGGTGGGGATGAACACTGAAGCTTTCTTT.

V is TRBV19 and J is TRBJ2-1; D is possibly TRBD1 (5 bases). Germline V gives CDR1 LNHDA, CDR2 SQIVND (reference sequence). There are 14 residues in the CDR3. The V end was cut by 6 bases, the J end by 1 base, with 10 bases between. The CDR3 is CASSAGNSYNEQFF. The CDR3, as DNA: TGTGCCAGTAGCGCAGGGAATTCCTACAATGAGCAGTTCTTC.

This rearrangement joins TRBV7-6 to TRBJ2-3, with D uncertain. The CDR3 consists of 14 residues. Looked up from germline, CDR1 is SGHVS and CDR2 is FNYEAQ. Deletions cut 2 bases from V and 5 bases from J, with 11 bases between. Here the CDR3 DNA reads TGTGCCAGCAGCTTATTAGCCACTCGAGATACGCAGTATTTT. Translated, it gives CASSLLATRDTQYF.

This sequence joins TRBV27 and TRBJ1-2; D might be TRBD1 (5 bases). Trimming removed 6 bases at V and 8 bases at J, with 16 bases between. There are 13 residues in the CDR3. Germline V CDR1 and CDR2: MNHEY, SMNVEV (reference sequence). This CDR3 reads CASRKSTARGYTF. The CDR3 nucleotides read TGTGCCAGCAGGAAATCGACAGCCCGGGGCTACACCTTC.

The chain combines TRBV27 with TRBJ1-2, with 8 bases lining up with TRBD1. The V segment lost 5 bases and the J segment 4 bases; nucleotides outside the gene matches: 9. CDR3 size: 15 residues. CDR1 and CDR2 from the germline V gene are MNHEY and SMNVEV (reference sequence). The CDR3 DNA sequence: TGTGCCAGCAGTCCTCGGACAGGGAGCGCCTATGGCTACACCTTC. The encoded protein is CASSPRTGSAYGYTF.

V gene TRBV19 combines with J gene TRBJ1-1, with D perhaps TRBD1 (6 bases). CDR3 length equals 14 residues. CDR1 and CDR2 from the germline V gene are LNHDA and SQIVND (reference sequence). V was shortened by 5 bases and J by 4 bases, with 14 bases between the two germline ends. The CDR3 sequence is CASSSVQGPTEAFF. The CDR3 DNA follows: TGTGCCAGTAGTTCCGTACAGGGCCCCACTGAAGCTTTCTTT.

The chain joins TRBV28 to TRBJ2-1; D uncertain. The length of the CDR3 is 15 residues. Deletions cut 3 bases from V and 0 bases from J, with 9 bases between. Germline V gene sequence: CDR1 MDHEN, CDR2 SYDVKM. The CDR3 here is CASSFRQSSYNEQFF. CDR3 sequence (DNA): TGTGCCAGCAGTTTTCGGCAGAGCTCCTACAATGAGCAGTTCTTC.

This sequence joins TRBV19 and TRBJ1-1; tentatively, D is TRBD1 (5 bases). V was trimmed by 6 bases and J by 0 bases, leaving 20 bases between them. The CDR3 is 17 residues long. Looked up from germline, CDR1 is LNHDA and CDR2 is SQIVND (reference sequence). The CDR3 DNA reads TGTGCCAGTAGGGATCATTTCAAGGGACGGATGAACACTGAAGCTTTCTTT. This sequence encodes CASRDHFKGRMNTEAFF.